This T cell receptor beta chain was sequenced during a study of CD8+CD57+ T cells in acquired aplastic anemia. Study in general: Each DNA sample taken from sorted CD4+ and CD8+ cells came to roughly 3.5 ug on average. Among healthy donors, CD4+ cells averaged about 9.9 million reads.

TCR beta VDJ and CDR3 profiles were obtained from a genomic DNA template. TCRdb re-called the reads through MiXCR, storing one row per CDR3 protein. The sample lists some 130,000 distinct CDR3 sequences, more than 35% seen once, with 6.5% to 10% in the top ten. As to this clonotype: Its specificity is not known. Since no conserved phenylalanine or tryptophan closes the CDR3, a read error is the likely cause.

Germline V lookup: CDR1 LNHDA, CDR2 SQIVND (reference sequence). The junction had 5 bases not matched to a gene; V was cut back by 2 bases and J by 2 bases. This CDR3 has 16 amino acids. Study-level points and caveats: Between patients and controls, CD8+ Simpson's diversity did not vary significantly. Patients and controls shared under 35 CD8+ CDR3 sequences, highly expressed in patients.

Material: sorted CD4+, CD8+, or CD8+CD57+ T cells (not recorded which) from PBMCs. This clonotype originated in a human donor in good health, serving as a control. The chain is built from TRBV19 and TRBJ1-3, with 8 bases that match TRBD1. CDR3 residues: CASSILTGGTGNTIYL. CDR3 nucleotide sequence: TGTGCCAGTAGTATACTCACAGGGGGTACTGGAAACACCATATATCTT.